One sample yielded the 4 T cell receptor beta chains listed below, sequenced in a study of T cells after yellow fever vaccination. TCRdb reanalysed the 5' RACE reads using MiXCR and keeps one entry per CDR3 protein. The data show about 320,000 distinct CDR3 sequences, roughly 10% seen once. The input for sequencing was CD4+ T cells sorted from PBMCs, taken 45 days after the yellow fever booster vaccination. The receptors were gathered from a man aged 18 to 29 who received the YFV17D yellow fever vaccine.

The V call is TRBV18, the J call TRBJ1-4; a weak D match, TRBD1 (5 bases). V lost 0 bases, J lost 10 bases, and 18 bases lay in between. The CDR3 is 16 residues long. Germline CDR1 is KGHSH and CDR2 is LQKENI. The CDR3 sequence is CASSPPGAGLMRKLFF. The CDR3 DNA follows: TGTGCCAGCTCACCACCTGGGGCAGGGTTAATGAGAAAACTGTTTTTT.

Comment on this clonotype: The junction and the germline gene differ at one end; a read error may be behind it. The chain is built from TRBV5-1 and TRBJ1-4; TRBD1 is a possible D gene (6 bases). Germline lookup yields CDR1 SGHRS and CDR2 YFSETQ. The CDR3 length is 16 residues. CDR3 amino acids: CASSLEGTLANGKLFF. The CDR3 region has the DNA TGCGCCAGCAGCTTGGAAGGGACACTCGCCAATGGAAAACTGTTTTTT.

CDR3 coding DNA: TGCAGTGCTACCGACAGGGTTCACCCCTACGAGCAGTACTTC. Its translation: CSATDRVHPYEQYF. The V and J genes are TRBV20-1 and TRBJ2-7, with 7 bases aligning to TRBD1. Germline assignment: CDR1 DFQATT and CDR2 SNEGSKA (reference sequence). The CDR3 totals 14 residues. J gave up 2 bases and V 4 bases, and 8 bases lay outside the gene matches.

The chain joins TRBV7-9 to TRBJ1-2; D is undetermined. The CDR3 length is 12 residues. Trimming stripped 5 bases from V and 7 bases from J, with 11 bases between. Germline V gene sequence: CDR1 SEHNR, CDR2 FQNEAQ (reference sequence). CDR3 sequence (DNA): TGTGCCAGCAGCCCCCACCTGGGTGGCTACACCTTC. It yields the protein CASSPHLGGYTF.